The rows below give T cell receptor beta chains drawn from one sample of a study of T cell changes during pregnancy in multiple sclerosis. This table comes from immunoSEQ multiplex PCR, and its TCRdb copy is limited to in-frame clones, with some not included. The sample lists tens of thousands of clones, 90% seen once, with roughly 5.4% in the top ten. This specimen was peripheral blood, taken in the third trimester of pregnancy. The receptors originated from a female donor in good health, enrolled as a control in a pregnancy study. Each CDR3 is given without its conserved first and last residue. The size field is filled for only some rows; it gives once, few, many or a size class.

length: 11; V: TRBV15; size: NA; J: TRBJ1-5; CDR3: ATGRDRDQPQH
length: 15; V: TRBV4-3; size: NA; J: TRBJ1-1; CDR3: ASSHRGTGAMNTEAF
length: 11; V: TRBV6-1; size: NA; J: TRBJ2-1; CDR3: ASTTGGWREQF
length: 12; V: TRBV11-2; size: NA; J: TRBJ2-5; CDR3: ASSSQRIQETQY
length: 11; V: TRBV6-6; size: medium-sized; J: TRBJ2-2; CDR3: ASSSAGNGELF
length: 11; V: TRBV19; size: NA; J: TRBJ1-1; CDR3: ASSIGRNTEAF
length: 12; V: TRBV21-1; size: NA; J: TRBJ1-2; CDR3: ASSKVRRQAIYT
length: 13; V: TRBV27; size: NA; J: TRBJ2-1; CDR3: ASSLGGQGFNEQF
length: 12; V: TRBV9; size: NA; J: TRBJ1-3; CDR3: ASSVAGSGSTIY
length: 12; V: TRBV4-2; size: NA; J: TRBJ2-7; CDR3: ASSQPGQPYEQY
length: 14; V: TRBV5-1; size: NA; J: TRBJ2-2; CDR3: ASSWTGGTDTGELF
length: 12; V: TRBV5-6; size: NA; J: TRBJ2-7; CDR3: ASSPLGTNHEQY
length: 13; V: TRBV5-6; size: NA; J: TRBJ2-5; CDR3: ASSSGTGLGETQY
length: 15; V: TRBV28; size: NA; J: TRBJ2-7; CDR3: ASSPSGTSVSSYEQY
length: 14; V: TRBV30; size: NA; J: TRBJ1-6; CDR3: AWSSAGGAYNSPLH
length: 12; V: TRBV28; size: NA; J: TRBJ1-1; CDR3: ASRSLGSNTEAF
length: 12; V: TRBV7-2; size: NA; J: TRBJ1-5; CDR3: ASRKETGNQPQH
length: 13; V: TRBV7-2; size: NA; J: TRBJ2-1; CDR3: ASSLVRNSYNEQF
length: 11; V: TRBV4-3; size: NA; J: TRBJ2-7; CDR3: ASSQDRSYEQY
length: 13; V: TRBV7-8; size: NA; J: TRBJ1-5; CDR3: ASSHDRDWNQPQH
length: 14; V: TRBV5-1; size: NA; J: TRBJ1-3; CDR3: ASSLAQGGSGNTIY
length: 14; V: TRBV2; size: NA; J: TRBJ2-4; CDR3: ASSEWGQEAKNIQY
length: 13; V: TRBV9; size: NA; J: TRBJ1-2; CDR3: ASSVWTQGIYGYT
length: 11; V: TRBV5-6; size: NA; J: TRBJ1-2; CDR3: ASSLGLNYGYT